The clone carrying this TCR beta chain came up once. Its target is not known. The source of the sample is a study of vaccination and CD4 T cells after COVID-19. Study summary: The makeup of the convalescents was six males and four females, two of them Hispanic. For each participant, vaccination comprised two doses of either the BNT162b2 or the mRNA-1273 vaccine.

Scientists ran DNA taken from cultured CD4+ T cells through the Oncomine TCR Beta short-read assay for sequencing. TCRdb passed the PCR reads through MiXCR, listing each CDR3 protein once. The sample carries around 20,000 distinct CDR3 sequences, roughly 50% recorded once. The germline V gene encodes CDR1 LNHNV and CDR2 YYDKDF (reference sequence). Trimming shortened V by 5 bases and J by 0 bases, and 11 bases separated the two germline ends. CDR3 size: 15 residues. Treatment meaning: approximately nine-day PBMC culture with coronavirus spike peptide pools or control peptides (ViraFEST assay). In this cohort, PCR tests turned positive between March and December 2020, predating US Alpha, Beta and Delta variants.

The chain couples TRBV15 to TRBJ2-4; no firm D call. The TCR comes from a human donor who had recovered from COVID-19. The specimen was CD4+ T cells from blood, cultured in vitro, collected before SARS-CoV-2 vaccination. CDR3 DNA sequence: TGTGCCACCAGCTCCTACGATTTAGCCAAAAACATTCAGTACTTC. Its protein product is CATSSYDLAKNIQYF. Looking up the rest from reference TRBV15 and TRBJ2-4 gives the full variable domain: DAMVIQNPRYQVTQFGKPVTLSCSQTLNHNVMYWYQQKSSQAPKLLFHYYDKDFNNEADTPDNFQSRRPNTSFCFLDIRSPGLGDTAMYLCATSSYDLAKNIQYFGAGTRLSVL.